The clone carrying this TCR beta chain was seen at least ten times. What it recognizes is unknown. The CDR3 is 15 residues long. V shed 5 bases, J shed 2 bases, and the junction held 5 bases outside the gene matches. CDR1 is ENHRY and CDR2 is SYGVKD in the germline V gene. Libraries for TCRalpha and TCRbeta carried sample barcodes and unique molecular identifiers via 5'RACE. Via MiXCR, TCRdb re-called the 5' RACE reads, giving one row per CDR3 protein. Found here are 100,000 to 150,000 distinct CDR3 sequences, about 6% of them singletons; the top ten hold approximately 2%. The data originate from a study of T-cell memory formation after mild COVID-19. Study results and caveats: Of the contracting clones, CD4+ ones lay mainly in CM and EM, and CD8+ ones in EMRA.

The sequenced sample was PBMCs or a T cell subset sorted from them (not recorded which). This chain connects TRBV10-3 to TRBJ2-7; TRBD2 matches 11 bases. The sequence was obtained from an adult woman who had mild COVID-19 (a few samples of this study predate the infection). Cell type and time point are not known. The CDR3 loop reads CAISQLAGVTYEQYF. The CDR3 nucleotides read TGTGCCATCAGTCAACTAGCGGGAGTTACCTACGAGCAGTACTTC.